This T cell receptor (beta chain) was captured by sequencing in a study of identical twins. This clonotype showed up just a few times. Its specificity is unknown. A universal primer site arose from template switching, and cDNA bore unique molecular identifiers. In TCRdb, the 5' RACE reads were re-called with MiXCR into one record per CDR3 protein. The sample lists around 490,000 distinct CDR3 sequences, about 16% seen once, with less than 0.5% in the top ten. Findings and limits, study-wide: It was cross-sectional statistical analysis, not following the same donors, that the conclusions relied on.

Losses at the gene ends were 4 bases for V and 5 bases for J; bases not matched to a gene: 8. This CDR3 contains 14 residues. CDR1 SGDLS and CDR2 YYNGEE come from the germline V gene. These sequences were also reported in another study, on yellow fever vaccine responses in identical twins.

Sequences were obtained from CD4+ T cells sorted from blood. The chain employs TRBV9 and TRBJ1-1; 7 positions match TRBD1. The sequence was obtained from a woman between 18 and 30 years old in good health. CDR3 nucleotides: TGTGCCAGCAGCACTATACAGGGGAATACTGAAGCTTTCTTT. This sequence encodes CASSTIQGNTEAFF.